The 9 T cell receptor beta chains listed next were all sequenced from one sample in a study of blood T cell repertoires in COVID-19. Profiling relied on immunoSEQ multiplex PCR, and the TCRdb table lists in-frame clones only, not all of them. The sample holds 200,000 to 250,000 clones, about 82% seen once. The sample comprised peripheral blood. The receptors derive from a woman aged 70-85 years with COVID-19, enrolled during active disease.

This clone was counted a single time. The chain's CDR3 is CASSQISVYGYTF. CDR3 DNA sequence: TGTGCCAGCAGCCAAATCTCAGTCTATGGCTACACCTTC. The chain links TRBV14 to TRBJ1-2; D is uncertain. CDR1 SGHDN and CDR2 FVKESK come from the germline V gene. V lost 2 bases and J lost 4, with 8 bases in between. This CDR3 comprises 13 residues.

The chain links TRBV10-3 to TRBJ1-5, with D maybe TRBD1 (5 bases). CDR1 and CDR2 (germline): ENHRY, SYGVKD. Trimming cost V 3 bases and J 5 bases, with 11 bases left between them. The CDR3 covers 14 residues. CDR3 region: CAISESGEYQPQHF. The CDR3 DNA reads as TGTGCCATCAGTGAATCGGGGGAGTATCAGCCCCAGCATTTT.

The chain recombines TRBV18 with TRBJ2-1, with D unresolved. Germline lookup yields CDR1 KGHSH and CDR2 LQKENI. Trimming left V 5 bases short and J 3 bases short, with 11 bases between. This CDR3 has 14 amino acids. The CDR3 DNA reads as TGTGCCAGCTCAAAACAGAGCCTCTACAATGAGCAGTTCTTC. As protein: CASSKQSLYNEQFF.

The chain recombines TRBV7-9 with TRBJ2-7; D gene unclear. V lost 6 bases and J 6 bases, leaving 6 bases between the germline ends. This CDR3 has 10 amino acids. Germline V gene sequence: CDR1 SEHNR, CDR2 FQNEAQ (reference sequence). The chain's CDR3 is CASSPSEQYF. CDR3 nucleotide sequence: TGTGCCAGCAGTCCTTCCGAGCAGTACTTC.

The chain couples TRBV7-2 to TRBJ1-5, with 7 bases aligning to TRBD1. V shed 5 bases and J 4 bases; nucleotides not matched to a gene: 8. Germline CDR1 and CDR2: SGHTA and FQGNSA. CDR3 length: 15 amino acids. The CDR3 DNA reads as TGTGCCAGCAGCCGGAACAGGGGCGAAAATCAGCCCCAGCATTTT. Its translation: CASSRNRGENQPQHF.

The chain carries TRBV19 and TRBJ1-1, with unresolved D. With 7 bases removed from V and 0 bases from J, the gap between germline ends came to 9 bases. Germline CDR1 and CDR2: LNHDA and SQIVND (reference sequence). This CDR3 region has 13 residues. The CDR3 region has the DNA TGTGCCAGTATCAGAGGATTGAACACTGAAGCTTTCTTT. Translated, it gives CASIRGLNTEAFF.

The gene calls are TRBV4-3 and TRBJ1-4; the D is unclear. Looked up from germline, CDR1 is LGHNA and CDR2 is YSLEER. CDR3 length: 15 amino acids. V gave up 0 bases and J gave up 14 bases, with 19 bases separating them. The CDR3 spells CASSQDWMRPLGLFF. CDR3 nucleotides: TGCGCCAGCAGCCAAGATTGGATGAGGCCACTGGGTCTGTTTTTT.

The V and J genes are TRBV7-2 and TRBJ2-7; TRBD1 matches 10 bases. This CDR3 contains 14 residues. Germline-derived CDR1 and CDR2 are SGHTA and FQGNSA. With 3 bases clipped from V and 7 bases from J, the junction kept 6 bases outside the gene matches. The CDR3 sequence: CASSFQGQGLEQYF. DNA for the CDR3: TGTGCCAGCAGCTTTCAGGGACAGGGGTTAGAGCAGTACTTC.

The CDR3 coding sequence is TGTGCCAGCAGTTACGGGTCGGGAGGTATAGAGACCCAGTACTTC. It specifies CASSYGSGGIETQYF. This chain uses TRBV6-2 or TRBV6-3 with TRBJ2-5; 7 nucleotides agree with TRBD2. Germline trimming cut 2 bases from V and 4 bases from J; bases unmatched to any gene: 7. Germline values: CDR1 MNHEY, CDR2 SVGEGT. CDR3 length equals 15 residues.